A selection of T cell receptor beta chains follows, all from one sample in a study of T cells after yellow fever vaccination. TCRdb used MiXCR to reprocess the 5' RACE reads, holding one entry per CDR3 protein. The table lists 500,000 to 650,000 distinct CDR3 sequences, about a sixth of them singletons. The sample in question was PBMCs, obtained about 5 days after the first yellow fever vaccination. Receptor source: a man aged 18 to 29 who received the YFV17D yellow fever vaccine. Both conserved end residues are part of each CDR3. A D gene is named only where the DNA matches it firmly. A row's size may be missing; if present it is once, few, many or a size class.

clone size	CDR3 length	D gene	V gene	J gene	CDR3 protein	CDR3 DNA
.	15	.	TRBV7-9	TRBJ1-2	CASSLASLVDYGYTF	TGTGCCAGCAGCTTAGCGAGCCTCGTAGACTATGGCTACACCTTC
few	18	TRBD2	TRBV3-1	TRBJ2-3	CASSLRATSGGSTDTQYF	TGTGCCAGCAGCCTGCGGGCGACTAGCGGAGGGAGCACAGATACGCAGTATTTT
many	13	.	TRBV6-6	TRBJ2-5	CASNVQGLETQYF	TGTGCCAGCAACGTACAGGGACTTGAGACCCAGTACTTC
.	15	.	TRBV12-3/TRBV12-4	TRBJ1-1	CASSISGGANTEAFF	TGTGCCAGCAGCATTAGCGGGGGGGCGAACACTGAAGCTTTCTTT
.	18	.	TRBV4-3	TRBJ1-6	CASSQVGGFVSYNSPLHF	TGCGCCAGCAGCCAAGTTGGCGGGTTTGTCTCCTATAATTCACCCCTCCACTTT
.	11	.	TRBV7-9	TRBJ2-5	CASTGQETQYF	TGTGCCAGTACCGGCCAAGAGACCCAGTACTTC
few	15	TRBD2	TRBV9	TRBJ2-5	CASSVEPSGVRTQYF	TGTGCCAGCAGCGTAGAGCCTAGCGGGGTTAGGACCCAGTACTTC
few	14	.	TRBV12-3/TRBV12-4	TRBJ2-3	CASSFTSVTDTQYF	TGTGCCAGCAGTTTTACCTCAGTCACAGATACGCAGTATTTT
.	15	.	TRBV6-1	TRBJ1-3	CASRPGPGMGNTIYF	TGTGCCAGCAGGCCCGGGCCCGGAATGGGAAACACCATATATTTT
.	15	.	TRBV12-3/TRBV12-4	TRBJ2-1	CASSLRTSSYNEQFF	TGTGCCAGCAGTTTGCGCACGAGCTCCTACAATGAGCAGTTCTTC
once	13	.	TRBV12-3/TRBV12-4	TRBJ1-5	CASSSGGPSAQHF	TGTGCCAGCAGTTCGGGGGGGCCCTCAGCCCAGCATTTT
.	14	.	TRBV10-3	TRBJ2-1	CAISETPPTSEQFF	TGTGCCATCAGTGAAACCCCCCCGACAAGTGAGCAGTTCTTC
.	14	.	TRBV6-1	TRBJ1-2	CASSVGSGGNGYTF	TGTGCCAGCAGCGTAGGATCGGGGGGGAATGGCTACACCTTC
few	20	.	TRBV4-3	TRBJ2-3	CASSQEHRLRGLHSTDTQYF	TGCGCCAGCAGCCAAGAACATAGGCTTAGAGGACTACATAGCACAGATACGCAGTATTTT
few	14	.	TRBV5-1	TRBJ2-3	CASSIGTSTDTQYF	TGCGCCAGCAGCATAGGGACTTCGACAGATACGCAGTATTTT
few	15	TRBD2	TRBV6-5	TRBJ2-7	CASSYRETSAYEQYF	TGTGCCAGCAGTTACCGCGAGACTAGCGCCTACGAGCAGTACTTC
.	14	.	TRBV5-1	TRBJ1-3	CASSSLGAGNTIYF	TGCGCCAGCAGCTCGCTTGGAGCCGGAAACACCATATATTTT
few	13	.	TRBV4-3	TRBJ2-1	CASSQALVGEQFF	TGCGCCAGCAGCCAAGCCCTAGTGGGTGAGCAGTTCTTC
.	14	TRBD1	TRBV20-1	TRBJ2-3	CSAQRGRGTDTQYF	TGCAGTGCTCAAAGGGGGCGGGGCACAGATACGCAGTATTTT
.	16	TRBD1	TRBV20-1	TRBJ1-1	CSARVSDRGRRTEAFF	TGCAGTGCTAGAGTATCGGACAGGGGGAGACGCACTGAAGCTTTCTTT
few	16	TRBD2	TRBV27	TRBJ2-1	CASSLDGGGAYNEQFF	TGTGCCAGCAGTTTGGACGGGGGGGGAGCCTACAATGAGCAGTTCTTC
few	17	TRBD1	TRBV4-2	TRBJ2-3	CASSQDLLRGLTDTQYF	TGTGCCAGCAGCCAAGATCTCCTCAGGGGGTTGACAGATACGCAGTATTTT
.	14	TRBD1	TRBV5-6	TRBJ2-1	CASSARDRGDEQFF	TGTGCCAGCAGCGCGCGGGACAGGGGTGATGAGCAGTTCTTC
few	17	TRBD2	TRBV5-1	TRBJ2-5	CASSVGVAGVDQETQYF	TGCGCCAGCAGCGTCGGAGTAGCGGGGGTCGACCAAGAGACCCAGTACTTC
few	16	TRBD2	TRBV2	TRBJ2-1	CASRTTSGGPDNEQFF	TGTGCCAGCAGGACGACTAGCGGGGGGCCCGACAATGAGCAGTTCTTC
.	14	TRBD2	TRBV5-4	TRBJ2-1	CASSLAGGLDEQFF	TGTGCCAGCAGCTTAGCGGGGGGGCTCGATGAGCAGTTCTTC
.	17	.	TRBV4-1	TRBJ1-3	CASSRPGTGGPGNTIYF	TGCGCCAGCAGCCGCCCCGGGACCGGTGGTCCTGGAAACACCATATATTTT
.	15	TRBD2	TRBV3-1	TRBJ2-1	CASSPSAGGRHEQFF	TGTGCCAGCAGCCCCTCGGCGGGGGGGCGGCATGAGCAGTTCTTC
.	16	.	TRBV28	TRBJ2-2	CASTSRDRMNTGEPFF	TGTGCCAGCACCTCCCGTGACAGGATGAACACCGGGGAGCCGTTTTTT
.	17	.	TRBV4-3	TRBJ1-6	CASSQRDTSSYNSPLHF	TGCGCCAGCAGCCAAAGGGACACCAGCTCCTATAATTCACCCCTCCACTTT
.	14	TRBD1	TRBV7-2	TRBJ1-4	CASSKQGGPEKLFF	TGTGCCAGCAGCAAACAGGGGGGGCCGGAAAAACTGTTTTTT
.	12	.	TRBV19	TRBJ1-1	CGSRALNTEAFF	TGTGGATCCCGGGCCCTTAATACTGAAGCTTTCTTT
few	16	TRBD1	TRBV7-9	TRBJ2-5	CASSLTKGQLQETQYF	TGTGCCAGCAGCTTAACGAAGGGACAGCTACAAGAGACCCAGTACTTC
.	13	.	TRBV7-6	TRBJ2-7	CASSLAVTYEQYF	TGTGCCAGCAGCTTGGCAGTTACCTACGAGCAGTACTTC